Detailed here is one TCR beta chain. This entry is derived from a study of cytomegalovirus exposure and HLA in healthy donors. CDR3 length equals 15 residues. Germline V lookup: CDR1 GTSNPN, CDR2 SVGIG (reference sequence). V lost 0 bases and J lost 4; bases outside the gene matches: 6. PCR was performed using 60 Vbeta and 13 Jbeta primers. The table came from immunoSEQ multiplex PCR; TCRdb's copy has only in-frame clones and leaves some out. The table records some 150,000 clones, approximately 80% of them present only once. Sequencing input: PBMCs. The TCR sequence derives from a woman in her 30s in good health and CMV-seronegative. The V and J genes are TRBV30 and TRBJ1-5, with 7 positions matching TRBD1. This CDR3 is CAWSVNRGPNQPQHF. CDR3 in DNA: TGTGCCTGGAGTGTAAACAGGGGCCCGAATCAGCCCCAGCATTTT.